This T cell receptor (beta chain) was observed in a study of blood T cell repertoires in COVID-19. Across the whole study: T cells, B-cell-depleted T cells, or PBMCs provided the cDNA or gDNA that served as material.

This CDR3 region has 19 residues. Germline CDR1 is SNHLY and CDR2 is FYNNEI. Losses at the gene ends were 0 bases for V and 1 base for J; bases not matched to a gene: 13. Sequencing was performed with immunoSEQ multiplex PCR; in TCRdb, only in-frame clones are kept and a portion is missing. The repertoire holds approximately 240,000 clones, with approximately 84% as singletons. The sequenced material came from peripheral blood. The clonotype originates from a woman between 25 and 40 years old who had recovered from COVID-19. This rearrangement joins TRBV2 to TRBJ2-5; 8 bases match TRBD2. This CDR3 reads CASSEAFGLIAGSQETQYF. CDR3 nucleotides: TGTGCCAGCAGTGAAGCGTTTGGCCTTATAGCGGGGAGCCAAGAGACCCAGTACTTC.